Shown below are 23 T cell receptor beta chains from a single sample sequenced in a study of cytomegalovirus exposure and HLA in healthy donors. The PCR was carried out with 60 Vbeta primers and 13 Jbeta primers. TCRdb's copy holds only in-frame clones and misses some; the assay was immunoSEQ multiplex PCR. The sample lists tens of thousands of clones; more than 75% were seen once. Sequences were obtained from PBMCs. Receptors originate from a male donor in good health and CMV-seronegative.

This sequence joins TRBV30 and TRBJ2-5; TRBD2 might be the D (5 bases). This CDR3 comprises 13 residues. The germline V gene has CDR1 GTSNPN and CDR2 SVGIG (reference sequence). V lost 0 bases and J lost 5, with 10 bases in between. This chain's CDR3 is CAWSVLGMETQYF. The DNA of the CDR3 is TGTGCCTGGAGTGTACTAGGGATGGAGACCCAGTACTTC. The variable domain in full, completed from reference TRBV30 and TRBJ2-5, reads SQTIHQWPATLVQPVGSPLSLECTVEGTSNPNLYWYRQAAGRGLQLLFYSVGIGQISSEVPQNLSASRPQDRQFILSSKKLLLSDSGFYLCAWSVLGMETQYFGPGTRLLVL.

This chain joins TRBV7-6 and TRBJ2-5, with D possibly being TRBD2 (5 bases). The germline V gene has CDR1 SGHVS and CDR2 FNYEAQ. Trimming took 4 bases from V and 5 from J, leaving 11 bases between them. The CDR3 has 13 residues. CDR3 amino acids: CASSWGVGETQYF. The CDR3 region has the DNA TGTGCCAGCAGCTGGGGAGTAGGGGAGACCCAGTACTTC.

This clone was seen a handful of times. The chain employs TRBV4-2 and TRBJ2-1; D possibly corresponds to TRBD1 (6 bases). V lost 0 bases and J lost 10, with 16 bases in between. Germline CDR1 is LGHNA and CDR2 is YNFKEQ. CDR3 length: 15 amino acids. The CDR3 DNA sequence: TGTGCCAGCAGCCAAGAAAGGTGGGGAACAGGGGAGCAGTTCTTC. Its translation is CASSQERWGTGEQFF.

This clone was observed a few times. CDR3 residues: CAISLGQGNEKLFF. The CDR3 DNA follows: TGTGCCATCAGCCTGGGACAGGGGAATGAAAAACTGTTTTTT. The J gene is TRBJ1-4, the V gene TRBV10-3; 10 bases map to TRBD1. The V gene end was trimmed by 6 bases and the J gene end by 5 bases; junction bases not matched to a gene: 3. This CDR3 contains 14 residues. In germline, CDR1 is ENHRY, CDR2 SYGVKD.

The chain uses TRBV11-2 and TRBJ2-3; TRBD1 aligns across 10 bases. CDR3 length: 17 amino acids. The V segment lost 0 bases and the J segment 1 base; nucleotides outside the gene matches: 4. Germline V lookup: CDR1 SGHAT, CDR2 FQNNGV. The CDR3: CASSLDLGTGGTDTQYF. In nucleotides, the CDR3 is TGTGCCAGCAGCTTAGATCTCGGGACAGGGGGCACAGATACGCAGTATTTT. The entire variable domain, with the rest obtained from reference TRBV11-2 and TRBJ2-3, is as follows: EAGVAQSPRYKIIEKRQSVAFWCNPISGHATLYWYQQILGQGPKLLIQFQNNGVVDDSQLPKDRFSAERLKGVDSTLKIQPAKLEDSAVYLCASSLDLGTGGTDTQYFGPGTRLTVL.

J is TRBJ2-5 and V is TRBV4-2, with 11 bases aligning to TRBD2. Germline V lookup: CDR1 LGHNA, CDR2 YNFKEQ. J lost 4 bases, V lost 2 bases, and 6 bases had no gene match. This CDR3 is built from 16 residues. The CDR3 is CASSQIAGGLGETQYF. The CDR3 DNA is TGTGCCAGCAGCCAAATAGCGGGGGGGCTTGGAGAGACCCAGTACTTC.

CDR3 residues: CASSGGGPSNQPQHF. The CDR3 DNA reads TGTGCCAGCAGCGGGGGGGGGCCCAGCAATCAGCCCCAGCATTTT. The rearrangement joins TRBV7-9 to TRBJ1-5, with D possibly being TRBD1 (6 bases). The germline V and J ends were trimmed by 5 bases and 1 base, with 12 bases remaining between them. The CDR3 spans 15 residues. Per germline, CDR1 SEHNR and CDR2 FQNEAQ (reference sequence).

The chain recombines TRBV19 with TRBJ2-7; TRBD1 matches 9 bases. CDR1 is LNHDA and CDR2 is SQIVND in the germline V gene (reference sequence). V lost 5 bases, J lost 7 bases, and 12 bases stayed unmatched. The CDR3 covers 15 residues. For the CDR3, the DNA is TGTGCCAGTAGTCCGACGGGACAGGGACTACGAGAGCAGTACTTC. It is translated as CASSPTGQGLREQYF.

The CDR3 nucleotides read TGTGCCAGCAGCTTGGCCTCCGCGCGGGGGACCTACGAGCAGTACTTC. Protein sequence: CASSLASARGTYEQYF. The chain combines TRBV5-4 with TRBJ2-7, with TRBD2 matching 7 bases. V gave up 0 bases and J gave up 2 bases; unmatched junction bases: 8. This CDR3 has 16 residues. The V gene's germline CDR1 is SGHNT and CDR2 YYREEE (reference sequence).

The gene calls are TRBV7-2 and TRBJ2-7; TRBD2 matches at 11 bases. This CDR3 has 17 amino acids. With V trimmed by 3 bases and J by 4 bases, 11 bases remained unmatched. CDR1 is SGHTA, CDR2 FQGNSA, per germline. CDR3 region: CASSFLAGGGGLYEQYF. CDR3 DNA sequence: TGTGCCAGCAGCTTTTTAGCGGGGGGGGGTGGTTTATACGAGCAGTACTTC.

The chain is built from TRBV2 and TRBJ1-2; 9 positions agree with TRBD1. CDR1 is SNHLY and CDR2 is FYNNEI in the germline V gene. V lost 6 bases and J lost 5; bases outside the gene matches: 4. The CDR3 extends over 13 amino acids. CDR3 DNA: TGTGCCAGCAGCGGGGGACAGGGATATGGCTACACCTTC. This codes for CASSGGQGYGYTF.

This chain joins TRBV7-9 and TRBJ1-2; D may be TRBD1 (6 bases). Trimming took off 7 bases at V and 3 bases at J, with 21 bases between the two ends. Per germline, CDR1 SEHNR and CDR2 FQNEAQ (reference sequence). CDR3 length: 16 amino acids. CDR3 residues: CASTPSFGEGDYGYTF. Here the CDR3 DNA reads TGTGCCAGCACGCCTAGCTTTGGGGAGGGGGACTATGGCTACACCTTC.

The chain is built from TRBV18 and TRBJ1-1; 7 bases agree with TRBD1. This CDR3 has 15 amino acids. Looked up from germline, CDR1 is KGHSH and CDR2 is LQKENI. V shed 2 bases and J 6 bases; nucleotides not matched to a gene: 9. The CDR3 protein is CASSPATGAGSEAFF. CDR3 bases: TGTGCCAGCTCACCAGCTACAGGGGCAGGATCTGAAGCTTTCTTT.

As for this clone: At one boundary the junction diverges from the germline segment, which might be a read error. The chain employs TRBV6-1 and TRBJ2-3; TRBD2 matches 7 bases. The CDR3 contains 14 residues. The germline V gene has CDR1 MNHNS and CDR2 SASEGT. The CDR3 bases are TGTGCCAGCAGTCGAGCGGGGAGCAAAGATACGCAGTATTTT. Its translation is CASSRAGSKDTQYF.

The V and J genes are TRBV7-8 and TRBJ1-1, with 7 positions matching TRBD1. Per the germline V gene, CDR1 is SGHVS and CDR2 is FQNEAQ. After removal of 0 bases from V and 6 bases from J, the junction contained 4 bases not matched to a gene. The CDR3 extends over 14 amino acids. The CDR3 DNA is TGTGCCAGCAGCTTAGCAGGGGGCAGGGCTGAAGCTTTCTTT. Amino acids: CASSLAGGRAEAFF.

The V and J genes are TRBV5-6 and TRBJ2-3; 8 bases agree with TRBD2. Germline assignment: CDR1 SGHDT and CDR2 YYEEEE. CDR3 length: 16 residues. The V segment lost 0 bases and the J segment 5 bases; nucleotides outside the gene matches: 8. The CDR3 reads CASSLATRGARDTQYF. The DNA for the CDR3 is TGTGCCAGCAGCTTGGCGACGCGGGGGGCAAGAGATACGCAGTATTTT.

V and J are TRBV11-2 and TRBJ2-5; the D gene is possibly TRBD1 (5 bases). With 0 bases removed from V and 5 bases from J, the gap between germline ends came to 13 bases. The CDR3 totals 15 residues. The germline CDR1 and CDR2 sequences are SGHAT and FQNNGV. The CDR3 spells CASSLDRGGRETQYF. The CDR3 DNA reads as TGTGCCAGCAGCTTAGATAGGGGCGGTCGGGAGACCCAGTACTTC.

This chain joins TRBV2 and TRBJ2-1; D is undetermined. Germline V gene sequence: CDR1 SNHLY, CDR2 FYNNEI. V was pared by 9 bases and J by 0 bases, with 9 bases between. The CDR3 consists of 13 residues. CDR3 sequence (DNA): TGTGCCAGTGAGAGGAGCTCCTACAATGAGCAGTTCTTC. Amino acid sequence: CASERSSYNEQFF.

The chain employs TRBV2 and TRBJ2-5, with D tentatively TRBD2 (5 bases). The DNA matches TRBJ2-7 better at its end, which makes the J call doubtful. This CDR3 region has 13 residues. The germline V gene encodes CDR1 SNHLY and CDR2 FYNNEI. Written as DNA, the CDR3 is TGTGCCAGCAGTTACCAAGCGGACTACGAGCAGTACTTC. Residues: CASSYQADYEQYF.

This chain connects TRBV19 to TRBJ1-1; D gene ambiguous. Trimming left V 6 bases short and J 0 bases short, with 5 bases between. Germline V lookup: CDR1 LNHDA, CDR2 SQIVND (reference sequence). The CDR3 extends over 12 amino acids. CDR3 residues: CASRSMNTEAFF. The DNA of the CDR3 is TGTGCCAGTAGATCAATGAACACTGAAGCTTTCTTT.

V and J are TRBV5-1 and TRBJ2-1, with a weak D call TRBD1 (5 bases). The CDR3 has 15 amino acids. Per germline, CDR1 SGHRS and CDR2 YFSETQ. V was pared by 0 bases and J by 5 bases, with 12 bases between. The CDR3, as DNA: TGCGCCAGCAGCTTGGACAGGTCTGGCCACAATGAGCAGTTCTTC. Amino acids: CASSLDRSGHNEQFF. The variable domain in full, with the rest retrieved from reference TRBV5-1 and TRBJ2-1, is KAGVTQTPRYLIKTRGQQVTLSCSPISGHRSVSWYQQTPGQGLQFLFEYFSETQRNKGNFPGRFSGRQFSNSRSEMNVSTLELGDSALYLCASSLDRSGHNEQFFGPGTRLTVL.

The chain carries TRBV27 and TRBJ2-5; possible D gene TRBD2, 6 bases. V was trimmed by 5 bases and J by 5 bases, leaving 15 bases between them. In germline, CDR1 is MNHEY, CDR2 SMNVEV (reference sequence). The CDR3 loop spans 14 amino acids. The CDR3 nucleotides are TGTGCCAGCAGTATCCCGGGACGGGGGGAGACCCAGTACTTC. Translated: CASSIPGRGETQYF.

This clone was recorded once. The chain couples TRBV30 to TRBJ1-1, with TRBD1 identical over 11 bases. Germline V gene sequence: CDR1 GTSNPN, CDR2 SVGIG (reference sequence). The V segment lost 2 bases and the J segment 6 bases; nucleotides outside the gene matches: 5. The CDR3 is 14 residues long. The chain's CDR3 is CAWSLDRGPAEAFF. The CDR3 bases are TGTGCCTGGAGTCTGGACAGGGGGCCCGCTGAAGCTTTCTTT.